These 3 T cell receptor beta chains came from one sample sequenced in a study of blood T cell repertoires in COVID-19. Repertoires were generated with immunoSEQ multiplex PCR, while TCRdb's copy carries only in-frame clones and drops some. The data contain 430,000 or so clones, more than 70% of them singletons. The sample was PBMCs or T cells enriched from blood (not recorded which). The receptors come from a woman under 30 who had been exposed to COVID-19.

This clone showed up just once. The rearrangement links TRBV7-9 to TRBJ2-3; D is undetermined. The germline V and J ends were trimmed by 5 bases and 0 bases, with 6 bases remaining between them. CDR1 and CDR2 (germline): SEHNR, FQNEAQ (reference sequence). The CDR3 loop spans 13 amino acids. The CDR3 sequence is CASSIGSTDTQYF. The CDR3 coding sequence is TGTGCCAGCAGCATCGGGAGCACAGATACGCAGTATTTT. The full variable domain, completed using reference TRBV7-9 and TRBJ2-3, is DTGVSQNPRHKITKRGQNVTFRCDPISEHNRLYWYRQTLGQGPEFLTYFQNEAQLEKSRLLSDRFSAERPKGSFSTLEIQRTEQGDSAMYLCASSIGSTDTQYFGPGTRLTVL.

The genes are TRBV7-9 and TRBJ1-5, with D perhaps matching TRBD1 (5 bases). CDR1 and CDR2 from the germline V gene are SEHNR and FQNEAQ (reference sequence). Deletions cut 1 base from V and 6 bases from J, with 13 bases between. The length of the CDR3 is 15 residues. The CDR3 here is CASSLDIGAGQPQHF. As DNA, the CDR3 is TGTGCCAGCAGCTTAGATATAGGGGCAGGTCAGCCCCAGCATTTT.

The CDR3 is CASSLAWGHYTF. CDR3 nucleotides: TGCGCCAGCAGCTTGGCCTGGGGACACTACACCTTC. The chain joins TRBV5-1 to TRBJ1-2; D is possibly TRBD1 (6 bases). The CDR3 sequence is 12 residues long. V lost 0 bases to trimming and J lost 10 bases, with 10 bases between them. Germline CDR1 and CDR2: SGHRS and YFSETQ.